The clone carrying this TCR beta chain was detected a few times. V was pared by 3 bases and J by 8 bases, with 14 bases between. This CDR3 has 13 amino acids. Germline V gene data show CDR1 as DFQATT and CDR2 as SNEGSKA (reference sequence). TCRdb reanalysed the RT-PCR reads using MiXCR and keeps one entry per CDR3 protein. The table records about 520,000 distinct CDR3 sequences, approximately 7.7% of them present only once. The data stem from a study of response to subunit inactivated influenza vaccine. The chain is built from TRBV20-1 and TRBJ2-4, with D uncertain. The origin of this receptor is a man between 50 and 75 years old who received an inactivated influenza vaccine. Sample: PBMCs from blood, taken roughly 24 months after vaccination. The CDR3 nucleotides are TGCAGTGCTAGTGAGAGCCCCGTTCACATTCAGTACTTC. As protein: CSASESPVHIQYF.